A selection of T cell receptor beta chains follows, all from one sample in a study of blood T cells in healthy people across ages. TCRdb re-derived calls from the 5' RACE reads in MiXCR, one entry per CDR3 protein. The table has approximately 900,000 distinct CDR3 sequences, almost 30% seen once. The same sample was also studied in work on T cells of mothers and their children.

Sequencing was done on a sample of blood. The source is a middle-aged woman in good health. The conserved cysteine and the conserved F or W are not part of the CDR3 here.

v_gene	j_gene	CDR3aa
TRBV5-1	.	ASSRIAGASCNEQY
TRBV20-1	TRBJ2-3	SARDPSGGAAFTDTQY
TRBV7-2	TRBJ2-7	ASSLEISGAEQY
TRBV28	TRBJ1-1	ASGYGAF
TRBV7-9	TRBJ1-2	ASSEGTGHKRGYT
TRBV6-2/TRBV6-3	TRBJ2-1	ASSSIYLLAGKHNEQF
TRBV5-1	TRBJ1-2	ASSLSGGYGYT
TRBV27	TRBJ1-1	ASSRTVDGTEAF
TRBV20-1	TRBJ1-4	SASPQNRGGGEKLF
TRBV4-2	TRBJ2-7	ASSQDRIEQY
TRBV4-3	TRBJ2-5	ASSQEIQETQY
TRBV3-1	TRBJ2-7	ASSPYRGGQVEQY
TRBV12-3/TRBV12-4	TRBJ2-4	ASSQTGFVY
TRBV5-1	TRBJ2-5	ASSSHPGLAGEETQY
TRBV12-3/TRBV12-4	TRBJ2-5	ASSLGTGLRQETQY
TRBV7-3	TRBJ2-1	ASSLGVGSYNEQF
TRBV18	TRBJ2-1	ASSPALTGLGQF
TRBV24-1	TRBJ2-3	ATSNFATGHTDTQY
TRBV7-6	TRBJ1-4	ASSQTGGGNEKLF
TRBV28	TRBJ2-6	ASSLRGRSGANVLT
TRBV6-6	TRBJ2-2	ASISGGFTGELF
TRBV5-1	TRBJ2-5	ASSFADSGETQY
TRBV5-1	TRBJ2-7	ASSLVPTTYEQY
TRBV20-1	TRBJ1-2	SASPGVSYGYT
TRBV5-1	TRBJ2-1	ASSSTGGRNEQF
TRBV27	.	ASSLLGPYNEQY
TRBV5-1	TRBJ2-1	ASSPQGGSSYNEQF
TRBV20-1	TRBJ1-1	SASGAGGAVGAF
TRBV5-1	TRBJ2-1	ASSLRTGSYNGQF
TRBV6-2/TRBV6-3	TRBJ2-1	ASSYGDPANEQF
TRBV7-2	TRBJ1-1	ASSGKQGAVTEAF
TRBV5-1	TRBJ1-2	ASCMEGFQALDGYT
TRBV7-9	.	ASGDGNYEQY
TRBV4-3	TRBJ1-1	ASSQEVAGSEAF
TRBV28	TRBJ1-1	ASSSQQGSEAF
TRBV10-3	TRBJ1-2	AISEPPGQGAFGYT
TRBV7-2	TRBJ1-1	ASSLAAGRGTEAF
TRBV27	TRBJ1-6	ASSLSGTGSSLLH
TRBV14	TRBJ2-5	ASSRGDGTQY
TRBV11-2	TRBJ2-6	ASSLRGDASSGANVLT
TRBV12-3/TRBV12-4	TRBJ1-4	ASSFYRVRTNEKLF
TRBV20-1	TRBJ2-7	SARDRGRAGYSYEQY
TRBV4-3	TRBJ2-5	ASSQVTGAGETQY
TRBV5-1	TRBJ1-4	ASSLAGQVDEKLF
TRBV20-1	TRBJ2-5	SAREGVLAGATQETQY
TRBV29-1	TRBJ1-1	SAGQTNTEAF
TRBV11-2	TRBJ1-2	ASSLIEGGGYT